This T cell receptor beta chain was recorded in a study of T cells in Graves' hyperthyroidism and ophthalmopathy. Study-wide results and caveats: Researchers report that a 13 V-J model separated ophthalmopathy from stable hyperthyroidism.

This clonotype was picked up many times. No antigen is known for it. Germline values: CDR1 MNHEY, CDR2 SVGEGT. The CDR3 is 16 residues long. The V and J ends lost 6 bases and 0 bases respectively, with 15 bases between them. Graves' hyperthyroidism without ophthalmopathy progression within 18 months was termed stable. Researchers took RNA transcripts and amplified the TCR beta CDR3 regions from them. First-round RT-PCR with HTBI primers amplified the TCR CDR3 region. TCRdb ran MiXCR on the multiplex PCR reads and lists one entry per CDR3 protein. This sample has over 550,000 distinct CDR3 sequences; around 15% occur once, and the top ten carry about 17%.

The sequencing input was blood. This chain uses TRBV6-2 or TRBV6-3 with TRBJ2-1, with D perhaps matching TRBD1 (6 bases). The receptor was derived from a woman between 18 and 30 years old with Graves' hyperthyroidism. As DNA, the CDR3 is TGTGCCAGCAGAAACAGGGTCCGGAGCTCCTACAATGAGCAGTTCTTC. It specifies CASRNRVRSSYNEQFF.